A selection of T cell receptor beta chains follows, all from one sample in a study of cytomegalovirus exposure and HLA in healthy donors. Using immunoSEQ multiplex PCR, the repertoire was profiled, and TCRdb retains in-frame clones only, with some absent. The listing records fewer than 200,000 clones. Specimen: PBMCs. These receptor sequences come from a woman aged 55-75 years in good health and CMV-seronegative. The CDR3 runs from the conserved cysteine through the conserved F or W. A D gene is named only where the DNA matches it firmly.

V: TRBV5-1; D: -; J: TRBJ2-5; DNA: TGCGCCAGCAGCTTGGAGGGTAGCGGGACCCAGTACTTC; CDR3: CASSLEGSGTQYF
V: TRBV5-1; D: -; J: TRBJ2-2; DNA: TGCGCCAGCAGCTTGTCAGGGCCTTACACCGGGGAGCTGTTTTTT; CDR3: CASSLSGPYTGELFF
V: TRBV7-3; D: -; J: TRBJ2-7; DNA: TGTGCCAGCAGCTGGCGGGACGGCGGCTCCGAGCAGTACTTC; CDR3: CASSWRDGGSEQYF
V: TRBV5-6; D: TRBD2; J: TRBJ2-7; DNA: TGTGCCAGCAGCTTCGTCGCTAGCGGGATTTACGAGCAGTACTTC; CDR3: CASSFVASGIYEQYF
V: TRBV11-2; D: -; J: TRBJ2-3; DNA: TGTGCCAGCAGCACCCTCGTTGCGGGGGCCTCAGATACGCAGTATTTT; CDR3: CASSTLVAGASDTQYF
V: TRBV7-9; D: TRBD1; J: TRBJ2-1; DNA: TGTGCCAGCAGCTTACAGGGGGCTAGGTGGTTCAATGAGCAGTTCTTC; CDR3: CASSLQGARWFNEQFF
V: TRBV4-1; D: -; J: TRBJ2-7; DNA: TGCGCCAGCAGCCACACACAGGGCGGCGAGCAGTACTTC; CDR3: CASSHTQGGEQYF
V: TRBV7-9; D: TRBD2; J: TRBJ2-1; DNA: TGTGCCAGCAGCCGTATAGCGGGAGGGAACTACAATGAGCAGTTCTTC; CDR3: CASSRIAGGNYNEQFF
V: TRBV2; D: -; J: TRBJ1-6; DNA: TGTGCCAGCAAGGTCAGGGAACTCTATAATTCACCCCTCCACTTT; CDR3: CASKVRELYNSPLHF
V: TRBV6-5; D: TRBD1; J: TRBJ2-2; DNA: TGTGCCAGCAGTTCAGGGGGCCACTGGACCGGGGAGCTGTTTTTT; CDR3: CASSSGGHWTGELFF
V: TRBV9; D: -; J: TRBJ1-2; DNA: TGTGCCAGCAGCGTAGCCGGGTCGAACTATGGCTACACCTTC; CDR3: CASSVAGSNYGYTF
V: TRBV7-6; D: -; J: TRBJ2-7; DNA: TGTGCCAGCAGCAGATCACAGGGCTACGAGCAGTACTTC; CDR3: CASSRSQGYEQYF
V: TRBV9; D: -; J: TRBJ2-7; DNA: TGTGCCAGCAGTCGGGAGAACTCCTACGAGCAGTACTTC; CDR3: CASSRENSYEQYF
V: TRBV27; D: TRBD1; J: TRBJ2-7; DNA: TGTGCCAGCAGTCGGGACAGGGGATTCAACGAGCAGTACTTC; CDR3: CASSRDRGFNEQYF
V: TRBV6-1; D: -; J: TRBJ1-6; DNA: TGTGCCAGCAGTGACCAGGGCACTCCGTGGTCACCCCTCCACTTT; CDR3: CASSDQGTPWSPLHF
V: TRBV10-1; D: TRBD2; J: TRBJ2-1; DNA: TGCGCCAGCAGTGAGGGGCTAGCGGGAGGGCCCAGAGATGAGCAGTTCTTC; CDR3: CASSEGLAGGPRDEQFF
V: TRBV6-1; D: TRBD2; J: TRBJ2-1; DNA: TGTGCCAGCAGTCCTTCAGCGGGGGCGTACAATGAGCAGTTCTTC; CDR3: CASSPSAGAYNEQFF
V: TRBV7-2; D: -; J: TRBJ1-5; DNA: TGTGCCAGCAGCTTAGCGTCAGGGATCAATCAGCCCCAGCATTTT; CDR3: CASSLASGINQPQHF
V: TRBV5-1; D: -; J: TRBJ2-1; DNA: TGCGCCAGCAGCCCTAACCCACACAATGAGCAGTTCTTC; CDR3: CASSPNPHNEQFF
V: TRBV5-1; D: -; J: TRBJ1-1; DNA: TGCGCCAGCAGCTGGGACAACATGAACACTGAAGCTTTCTTT; CDR3: CASSWDNMNTEAFF
V: TRBV5-6; D: -; J: TRBJ2-5; DNA: TGTGCCAGCAGCTTGGTCGAGGGAGAGACCCAGTACTTC; CDR3: CASSLVEGETQYF
V: TRBV10-3; D: -; J: TRBJ1-5; DNA: TGTGCCATCAGGGATCCCCCAAGGGGACCCCAGCATTTT; CDR3: CAIRDPPRGPQHF
V: TRBV5-1; D: -; J: TRBJ2-3; DNA: TGCGCCAGCAGCCCTTCTCTGTCCTTAACAGATACGCAGTATTTT; CDR3: CASSPSLSLTDTQYF
V: TRBV7-9; D: -; J: TRBJ2-1; DNA: TGTGCCAGCACCTTAGCCGGTTCCTACAATGAGCAGTTCTTC; CDR3: CASTLAGSYNEQFF
V: TRBV25-1; D: -; J: TRBJ1-2; DNA: TGTGCCAGCAGTGACTGGGAGAGGTATGGCTACACCTTC; CDR3: CASSDWERYGYTF
V: TRBV7-9; D: TRBD1; J: TRBJ2-5; DNA: TGTGCCAGCAGCTTAGGACAGGGGGTTGGGACCCAGTACTTC; CDR3: CASSLGQGVGTQYF
V: TRBV5-3; D: TRBD2; J: TRBJ2-3; DNA: TGTGCCAGAAGCTTGGGATTTAGCGGGGGGGCCCTATATACGCAGTATTTT; CDR3: CARSLGFSGGALYTQYF
V: TRBV6-1; D: -; J: TRBJ1-3; DNA: TGTGCCAGCAGTAAGACAGCCTCATTTCAAGACACCATATATTTT; CDR3: CASSKTASFQDTIYF
V: TRBV7-9; D: -; J: TRBJ1-2; DNA: TGTGCCAGCAGCCAAGGAGAATATGGCTACACCTTC; CDR3: CASSQGEYGYTF
V: TRBV11-3; D: -; J: TRBJ2-2; DNA: TGTGCCAGCAGCCCCCACCGGGGCGGGGCCGGGGAGCTGTTTTTT; CDR3: CASSPHRGGAGELFF
V: TRBV9; D: TRBD2; J: TRBJ2-3; DNA: TGTGCCAGCAGCGGTACTAGCGGCCCAAGCACAGATACGCAGTATTTT; CDR3: CASSGTSGPSTDTQYF
V: TRBV4-3; D: -; J: TRBJ1-6; DNA: TGCGCCAGCAGCCAAGCACCAACCACAGGGAGCTCCTATAATTCACCCCTCCACTTT; CDR3: CASSQAPTTGSSYNSPLHF
V: TRBV7-2; D: TRBD1; J: TRBJ1-5; DNA: TGTGCCAGCAGCGCCTGGGGGTCGGGACAGGGGACCCAGCCCCAGCATTTT; CDR3: CASSAWGSGQGTQPQHF
V: TRBV5-6; D: -; J: TRBJ1-1; DNA: TGTGCCAGCAGCCCCCTTAAGGGGGGGAGAACTGAAGCTTTCTTT; CDR3: CASSPLKGGRTEAFF
V: TRBV6-5; D: -; J: TRBJ1-1; DNA: TGTGCCAGCAGTTACTCGTTTGCGACAGGAGAAGCTTTCTTT; CDR3: CASSYSFATGEAFF
V: TRBV14; D: -; J: TRBJ1-1; DNA: TGTGCCAGCAGCTCCAGCTGGTGGGGCGACACTGAAGCTTTCTTT; CDR3: CASSSSWWGDTEAFF
V: TRBV2; D: -; J: TRBJ1-3; DNA: TGTGCCAGCAGCTGGACAGACTCAAGGGCTGGAAACACCATATATTTT; CDR3: CASSWTDSRAGNTIYF
V: TRBV5-4; D: TRBD2; J: TRBJ2-5; DNA: TGTGCCAGCAGCTCGACTAGCAGTATGCGCCTCGAGACCCAGTACTTC; CDR3: CASSSTSSMRLETQYF
V: TRBV5-8; D: -; J: TRBJ2-1; DNA: TGTGCCAGCAGCTTGGAGAGGTTTTTACAGTTCTTC; CDR3: CASSLERFLQFF
V: TRBV27; D: -; J: TRBJ1-2; DNA: TGTGCCAGCAGTTCTGCCGACAGGACCTATGGCTACACCTTC; CDR3: CASSSADRTYGYTF
V: TRBV30; D: -; J: TRBJ2-1; DNA: TGTGCCTGGAGTGTGGAAAGAGGGTACGATGAGCAGTTCTTC; CDR3: CAWSVERGYDEQFF
V: TRBV5-1; D: -; J: TRBJ1-1; DNA: TGCGCCAGCAGCTCGAACAGAGGGAGGAACACTGAAGCTTTCTTT; CDR3: CASSSNRGRNTEAFF
V: TRBV11-3; D: TRBD1; J: TRBJ2-2; DNA: TGTGCCAGCAGCCCCCAGGGGGACACCGGGGAGCTGTTTTTT; CDR3: CASSPQGDTGELFF
V: TRBV6-5; D: -; J: TRBJ1-1; DNA: TGTGCCAGCAGTTACTCGAGGTGGGGGGACACTGAAGCTTTCTTT; CDR3: CASSYSRWGDTEAFF
V: TRBV7-3; D: TRBD2; J: TRBJ2-1; DNA: TGTGCCAGCAGCGCTAGCGGGAGATTCGGTGAGCAGTTCTTC; CDR3: CASSASGRFGEQFF
V: TRBV5-5; D: -; J: TRBJ2-5; DNA: TGTGCCAGCAGCTTTTTCACTCAAGAGACCCAGTACTTC; CDR3: CASSFFTQETQYF
V: TRBV28; D: -; J: TRBJ1-2; DNA: TGTGCCAGCGTCGGAGCAGGGCCCAGTGGCTACACCTTC; CDR3: CASVGAGPSGYTF
V: TRBV7-2; D: TRBD2; J: TRBJ2-3; DNA: TGTGCCAGCAGCTTAGCGGGAGGGTATTCTAGCACAGATACGCAGTATTTT; CDR3: CASSLAGGYSSTDTQYF
V: TRBV5-4; D: -; J: TRBJ2-7; DNA: TGTGCCAGCAGCCACGCCGGGACTGGCTCCTACGAGCAGTACTTC; CDR3: CASSHAGTGSYEQYF
V: TRBV6-6; D: -; J: TRBJ2-7; DNA: TGTGCCAGCAGCTCATGGGGGAAGGGGAGGTACGAGCAGTACTTC; CDR3: CASSSWGKGRYEQYF
V: TRBV10-3; D: -; J: TRBJ2-6; DNA: TGTGCCATCAGTGAGCAGGGTCCTGGGGCCAACGTCCTGACTTTC; CDR3: CAISEQGPGANVLTF
V: TRBV5-4; D: -; J: TRBJ1-2; DNA: TGTGCCAGCAGCCCGGGGACTAACTATGGCTACACCTTC; CDR3: CASSPGTNYGYTF
V: TRBV6-5; D: -; J: TRBJ2-1; DNA: TGTGCCAGCAGACTACAGGGATTGCATGAGCAGTTCTTC; CDR3: CASRLQGLHEQFF
V: TRBV7-7; D: TRBD1; J: TRBJ2-1; DNA: TGTGCCAGCAGCCGGGACAGCTCCTCCTACAATGAGCAGTTCTTC; CDR3: CASSRDSSSYNEQFF
V: TRBV29-1; D: -; J: TRBJ2-7; DNA: TGCAGCGTTGGTGTATTACAGGACTACGAGCAGTACTTC; CDR3: CSVGVLQDYEQYF